This record concerns one T cell receptor (beta chain) sequence. Its antigen is not known. The data were taken from a study of shared clonotypes between healthy human individuals. Overall study findings and caveats: Among donors, clonotype sharing was expected to be affected by sequencing depth.

The CDR3 contains 16 residues. Germline-derived CDR1 and CDR2 are SGHRS and YFSETQ. V was shortened by 4 bases and J by 2 bases, with 17 bases between the two germline ends. Study donors comprised healthy, HIV-negative adults devoid of recent acute infection or vaccination. The authors divided CD4+ cells into CD45RA+ naive and CD45RA-negative memory subsets. Every subset's genomic DNA went evenly onto several immunoSEQ plates. Clones were read by immunoSEQ multiplex PCR, and TCRdb kept only the in-frame ones, dropping some. The table records hundreds of thousands of clones, roughly 72% of them present only once.

The sample consisted of memory CD4+ T cells sorted from blood. This sample's subset: CD45RA-negative fraction. The receptor was derived from a woman in her thirties in good health. The chain links TRBV5-1 to TRBJ2-3, with D possibly matching TRBD1 (6 bases). The CDR3 DNA sequence: TGCGCCAGCAGCCAAAACACAGGGTTAGCCACAGATACGCAGTATTTT. This encodes CASSQNTGLATDTQYF.